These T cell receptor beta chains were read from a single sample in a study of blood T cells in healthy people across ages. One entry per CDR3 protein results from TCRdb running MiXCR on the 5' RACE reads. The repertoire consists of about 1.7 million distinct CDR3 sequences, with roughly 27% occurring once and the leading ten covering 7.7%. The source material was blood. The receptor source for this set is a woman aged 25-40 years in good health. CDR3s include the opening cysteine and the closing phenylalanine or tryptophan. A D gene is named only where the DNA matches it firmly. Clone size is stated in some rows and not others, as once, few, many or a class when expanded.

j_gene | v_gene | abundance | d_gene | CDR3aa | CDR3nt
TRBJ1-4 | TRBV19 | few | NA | CASKGTTTNEKLFF | TGTGCCAGTAAAGGTACCACAACTAATGAAAAACTGTTTTTT
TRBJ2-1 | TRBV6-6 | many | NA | CASSLQRAGSTSNEQFF | TGTGCCAGCAGTCTACAACGGGCAGGCTCTACGAGCAATGAGCAGTTCTTC
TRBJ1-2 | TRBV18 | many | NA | CASSPPWGTYGYTF | TGTGCCAGCTCACCACCGTGGGGGACCTATGGCTACACCTTC
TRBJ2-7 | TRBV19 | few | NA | CASTTGEDEQYF | TGTGCCAGTACTACAGGGGAGGACGAGCAGTACTTC
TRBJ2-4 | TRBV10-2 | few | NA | CVSSERPIAKNIQYF | TGCGTCAGCAGTGAGCGGCCTATAGCCAAAAACATTCAGTACTTC
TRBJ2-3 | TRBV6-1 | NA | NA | CASSEWTDTQYF | TGTGCCAGCAGTGAATGGACAGATACGCAGTATTTT
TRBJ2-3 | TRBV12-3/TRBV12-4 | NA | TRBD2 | CASSSRGGTDAQYF | TGTGCCAGCAGTTCGCGGGGGGGCACAGATGCGCAGTATTTT
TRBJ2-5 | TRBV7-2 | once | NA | CASRGLRDEQYF | TGTGCCAGCAGGGGGTTAAGGGATGAGCAGTACTTC
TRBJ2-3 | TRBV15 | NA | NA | CATSFGSNREDTQYF | TGTGCCACCAGCTTTGGGTCGAACAGGGAAGATACGCAGTATTTT
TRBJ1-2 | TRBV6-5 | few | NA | CASRGPGQSNYGYTF | TGTGCCAGCAGGGGGCCGGGGCAGTCAAACTATGGCTACACCTTC
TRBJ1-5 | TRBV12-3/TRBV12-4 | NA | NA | CASSLTGISQPQHF | TGTGCCAGCAGTTTAACAGGGATAAGTCAGCCCCAGCATTTT
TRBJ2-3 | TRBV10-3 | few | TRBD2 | CATRTSGGTDTQYF | TGTGCCACCCGGACTAGCGGGGGCACAGATACGCAGTATTTT
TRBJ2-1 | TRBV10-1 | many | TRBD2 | CASSPAGAGSSYNEQFF | TGCGCCAGCAGCCCCGCTGGAGCGGGAAGCTCCTACAATGAGCAGTTCTTC
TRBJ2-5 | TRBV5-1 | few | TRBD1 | CASSASGTGHGLYF | TGCGCCAGCAGCGCCTCCGGGACAGGTCATGGCCTGTACTTC
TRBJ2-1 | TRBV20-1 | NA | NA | CSARRSSTGEQFF | TGCAGTGCTAGACGATCTAGCACCGGTGAGCAGTTCTTC
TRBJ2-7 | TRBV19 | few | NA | CASSIKGSDQYF | TGTGCCAGTAGTATTAAGGGGTCTGATCAGTACTTC
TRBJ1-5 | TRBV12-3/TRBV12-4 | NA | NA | CASSRWDSNQPQHF | TGTGCCAGCAGTCGGTGGGACAGCAATCAGCCCCAGCATTTT
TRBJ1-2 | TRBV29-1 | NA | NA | CSVEGGSTGALPVGYTF | TGCAGCGTTGAAGGGGGAAGCACCGGGGCCCTACCGGTGGGCTACACCTTC
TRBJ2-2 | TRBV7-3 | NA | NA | CASRAVANTGELFF | TGTGCCAGCAGGGCGGTTGCGAACACCGGGGAGCTGTTTTTT
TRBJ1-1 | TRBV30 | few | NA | CAWRLGASSTEAFF | TGTGCCTGGAGGTTAGGGGCATCCTCAACTGAAGCTTTCTTT
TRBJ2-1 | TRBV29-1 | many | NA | CSAARPSYNEQFF | TGCAGCGCCGCCCGGCCCTCCTACAATGAGCAGTTCTTC
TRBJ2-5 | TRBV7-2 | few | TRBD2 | CASSLAGTSGFETQYF | TGTGCCAGCAGCTTAGCCGGGACTAGCGGGTTTGAGACCCAGTACTTC
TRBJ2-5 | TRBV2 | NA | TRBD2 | CASMGWLAEGTQYF | TGTGCCAGCATGGGTTGGCTAGCGGAAGGGACCCAGTACTTC
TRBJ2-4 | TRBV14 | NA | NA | CASSQGSGSLLPKNIQYF | TGCGCCAGCAGCCAAGGGTCAGGGAGCTTGCTACCCAAAAACATTCAGTACTTC
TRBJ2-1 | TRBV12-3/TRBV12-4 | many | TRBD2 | CASSQSGRGYNEQFF | TGTGCCAGCAGCCAGAGCGGGAGGGGCTACAATGAGCAGTTCTTC
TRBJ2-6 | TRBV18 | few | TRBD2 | CASSVRRGGPSGANVLTF | TGTGCCAGCTCAGTAAGGAGGGGAGGGCCCTCTGGGGCCAACGTCCTGACTTTC
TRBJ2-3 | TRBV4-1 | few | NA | CASRWGGTDTQYF | TGCGCCAGCAGATGGGGGGGCACAGATACGCAGTATTTT